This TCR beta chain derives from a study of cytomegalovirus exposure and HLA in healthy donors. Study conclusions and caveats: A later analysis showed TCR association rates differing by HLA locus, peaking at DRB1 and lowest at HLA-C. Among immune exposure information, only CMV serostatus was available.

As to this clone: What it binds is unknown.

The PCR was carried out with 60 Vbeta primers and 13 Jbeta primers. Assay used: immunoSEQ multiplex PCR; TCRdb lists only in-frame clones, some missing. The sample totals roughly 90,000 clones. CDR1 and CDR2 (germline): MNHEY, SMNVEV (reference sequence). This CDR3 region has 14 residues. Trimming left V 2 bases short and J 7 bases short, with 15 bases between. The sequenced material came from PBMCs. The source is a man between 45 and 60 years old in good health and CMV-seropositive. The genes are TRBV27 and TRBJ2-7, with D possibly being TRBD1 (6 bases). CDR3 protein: CASSLRTGSEEQYF. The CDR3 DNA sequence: TGTGCCAGCAGTTTAAGAACAGGGTCGGAGGAGCAGTACTTC.